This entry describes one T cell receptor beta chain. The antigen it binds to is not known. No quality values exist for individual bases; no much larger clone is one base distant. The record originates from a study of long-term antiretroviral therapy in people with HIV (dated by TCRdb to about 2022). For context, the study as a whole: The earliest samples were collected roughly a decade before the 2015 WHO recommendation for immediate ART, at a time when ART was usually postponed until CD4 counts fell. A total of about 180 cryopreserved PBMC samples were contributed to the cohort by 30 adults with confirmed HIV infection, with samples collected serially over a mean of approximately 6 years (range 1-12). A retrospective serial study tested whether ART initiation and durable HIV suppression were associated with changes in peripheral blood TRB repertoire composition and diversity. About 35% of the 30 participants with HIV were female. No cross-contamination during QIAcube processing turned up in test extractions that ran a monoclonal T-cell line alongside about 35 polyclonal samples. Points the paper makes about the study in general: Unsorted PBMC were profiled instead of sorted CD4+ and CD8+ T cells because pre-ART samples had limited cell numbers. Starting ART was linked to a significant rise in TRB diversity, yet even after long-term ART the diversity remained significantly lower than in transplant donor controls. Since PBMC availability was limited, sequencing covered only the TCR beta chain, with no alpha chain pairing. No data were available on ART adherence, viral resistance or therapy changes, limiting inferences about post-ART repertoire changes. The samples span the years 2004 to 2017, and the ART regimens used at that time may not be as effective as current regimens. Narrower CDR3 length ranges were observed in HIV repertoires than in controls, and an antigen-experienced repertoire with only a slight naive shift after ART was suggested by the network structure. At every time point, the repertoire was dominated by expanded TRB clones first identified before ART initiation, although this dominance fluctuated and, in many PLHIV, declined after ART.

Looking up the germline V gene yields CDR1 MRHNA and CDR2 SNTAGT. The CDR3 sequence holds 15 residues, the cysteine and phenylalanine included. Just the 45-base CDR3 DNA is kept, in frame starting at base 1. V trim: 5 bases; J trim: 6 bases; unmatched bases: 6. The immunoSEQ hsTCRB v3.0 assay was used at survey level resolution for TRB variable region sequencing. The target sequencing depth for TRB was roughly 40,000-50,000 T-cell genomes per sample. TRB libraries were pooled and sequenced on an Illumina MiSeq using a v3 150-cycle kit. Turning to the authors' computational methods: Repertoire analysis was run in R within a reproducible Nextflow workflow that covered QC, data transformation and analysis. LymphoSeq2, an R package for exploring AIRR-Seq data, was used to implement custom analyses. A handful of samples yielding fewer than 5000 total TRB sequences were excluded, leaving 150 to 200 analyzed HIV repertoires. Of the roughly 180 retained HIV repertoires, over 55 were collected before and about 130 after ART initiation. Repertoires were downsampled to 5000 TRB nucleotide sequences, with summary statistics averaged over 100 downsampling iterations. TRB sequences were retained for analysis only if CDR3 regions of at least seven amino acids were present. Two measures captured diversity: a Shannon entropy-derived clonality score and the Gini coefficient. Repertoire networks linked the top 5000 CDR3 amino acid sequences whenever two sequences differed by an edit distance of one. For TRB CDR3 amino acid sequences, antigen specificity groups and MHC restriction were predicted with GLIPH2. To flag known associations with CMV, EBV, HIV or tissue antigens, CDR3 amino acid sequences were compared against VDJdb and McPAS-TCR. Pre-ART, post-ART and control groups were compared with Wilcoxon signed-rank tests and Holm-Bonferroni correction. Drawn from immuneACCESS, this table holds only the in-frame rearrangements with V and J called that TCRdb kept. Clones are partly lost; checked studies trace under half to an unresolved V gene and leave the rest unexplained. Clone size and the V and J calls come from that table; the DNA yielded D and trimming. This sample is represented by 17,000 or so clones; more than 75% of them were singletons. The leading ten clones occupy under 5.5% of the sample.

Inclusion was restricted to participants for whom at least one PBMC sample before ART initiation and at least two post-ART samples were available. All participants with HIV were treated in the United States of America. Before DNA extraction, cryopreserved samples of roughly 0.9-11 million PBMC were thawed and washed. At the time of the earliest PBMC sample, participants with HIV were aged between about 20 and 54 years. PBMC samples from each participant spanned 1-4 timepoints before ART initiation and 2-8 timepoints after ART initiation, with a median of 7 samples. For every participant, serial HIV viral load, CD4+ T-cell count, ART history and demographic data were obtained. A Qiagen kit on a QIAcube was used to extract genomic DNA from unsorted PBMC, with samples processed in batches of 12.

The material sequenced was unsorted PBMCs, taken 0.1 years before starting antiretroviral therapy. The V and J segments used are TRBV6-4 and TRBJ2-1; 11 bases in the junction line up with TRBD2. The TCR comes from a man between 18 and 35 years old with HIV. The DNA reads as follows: TGTGCCAGCAGTTTTCTAGCGGGAGGTGGCAATGAGCAGTTCTTC. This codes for CASSFLAGGGNEQFF.